This T cell receptor (beta chain) was recovered during a study of blood T cell repertoires in COVID-19. Study at large: The origin of the acute and convalescent COVID-19 samples was the United States, Italy and Spain. T cells, B-cell-depleted T cells, or PBMCs supplied cDNA or gDNA.

J gave up 5 bases and V 2 bases, and 5 bases lay outside the gene matches. The germline V gene has CDR1 SGHTA and CDR2 FQGTGA. The CDR3 consists of 16 residues. In the original analysis: Amplified reference gene primers provided the basis for estimating nucleated cell counts. Repertoires were generated with immunoSEQ multiplex PCR, while TCRdb's copy carries only in-frame clones and drops some. V and J calls and clone size come straight from that table; D and trimming were deduced from the DNA. The sample contains about 260,000 clones, around nine tenths of which appear only once. The sequence was collected from a middle-aged man with active or convalescent COVID-19. The specimen was peripheral blood. The V gene is TRBV7-3, the J gene TRBJ2-1, with 11 nucleotides matching TRBD1. The CDR3 reads CASSLGDRGSHNEQFF. The CDR3 DNA sequence: TGTGCCAGCAGCTTAGGGGACAGGGGGTCACACAATGAGCAGTTCTTC.